This TCR beta chain was found in a study of T cell responses to AZD1222 COVID-19 vaccine (dated by TCRdb to about 2021). Some background on the complete study: A total of about 230 trial participants underwent TCR sequencing, of whom around 200 received two doses of AZD1222 and around 26 received two doses of the MenACWY control vaccine. Enrollment into the trials was organized by age into subgroups of 18-55, 56-69 and 70-plus years, and those subgroups contained approximately 160, 26 and 62 TCR-sequenced participants, respectively.

The time point label on this specimen signifies: about 28 days (+/-7) after the second vaccine dose. AZD1222 recipients with second doses at about 4 weeks or about 12 weeks were pooled, because spike-specific TCR depth and breadth did not differ between schedules. Vaccinee samples came from UK trials COV001 and COV002, including a single-blind randomized controlled phase 2/3 trial of AZD1222 (ChAdOx1 nCoV-19) in healthy adults. For TCRbeta chain sequencing, PBMC samples were collected from trial participants at day 0 and at day 28 after the second dose. The CDR3 regions of human TCRbeta chains were analyzed by immunosequencing. The paper's processing steps were these. TCRs in the repertoires were compared against a reference library of SARS-CoV-2-specific TCRs that had been generated with the MIRA antigen-specificity platform. Breadth was defined as the fraction of unique TCRs that were SARS-CoV-2-associated. Depth was defined as the fraction of total T cells that were SARS-CoV-2-associated. Using the MIRA data, each spike-specific TCR was mapped to the spike region that the TCR reacts to and placed in a CD4 or CD8 class. Log10-transformed breadth and depth values were compared by one-way ANOVA with Sidak's multiple comparisons tests. As stored in TCRdb, this immuneACCESS dataset retains in-frame rearrangements with V and J assigned. A fraction of the clones does not appear; measured against another copy, unresolved V genes explain less than half of the discrepancy, and the remainder lacks a known reason. Clone size and the V and J calls come from that table; the DNA yielded D and trimming. For this sample there are more than 150,000 clones; nearly 95% appear just once. Roughly 2% of the sample comes from the top ten.

Results the study describes overall, beyond this receptor: The 56-69-year group was small, and its depth increase did not reach significance, likely because of low power. No day 14 peak-response samples were available, so repertoires were characterized only after the peak T cell response. Most participants were white British and females outnumbered males, and the authors suggested that clonal diversity may have been underestimated. Spike-specific TCR breadth and depth rose significantly after two AZD1222 doses compared with day 0 and with MenACWY recipients. Reportedly, close to half of the unique spike-specific TCRs recognized epitopes lying outside the regions that are mutated in the B.1.351 and B.1.1.7 variants. Conclusions about previously exposed vaccinees were limited because only a handful of AZD1222 recipients were SARS-CoV-2 seropositive at baseline. Vaccine-associated CD4 TCRs spanned the whole spike protein, with dominant responses in regions 160-218 and 743-854.

The CDR3 spans 15 residues, from the cysteine through the phenylalanine. The sequence is cut down to CDR3 DNA, 45 bases in frame from base 1. Based on the germline V gene, the CDR1 and CDR2 sequences are SGHNT and YENEEA. Deletion took 3 bases off V and 5 bases off J, with a span of 17 bases between the germline ends. About this clone itself: The clone's antigen remains unknown. The record has no base qualities; no much larger clone is one base away.

This chain joins TRBV11-3 to TRBJ2-7; the D segment could be TRBD1, given 5 matching bases. The TCR originated in an adult who received the AZD1222 COVID-19 vaccine. The sample in question was peripheral blood, obtained 28 days after the second AZD1222 dose. Here the CDR3 is given as CASSFGSSRVDEQYF. The DNA is as follows: TGTGCCAGCAGCTTTGGATCCTCCAGGGTCGACGAGCAGTACTTC.